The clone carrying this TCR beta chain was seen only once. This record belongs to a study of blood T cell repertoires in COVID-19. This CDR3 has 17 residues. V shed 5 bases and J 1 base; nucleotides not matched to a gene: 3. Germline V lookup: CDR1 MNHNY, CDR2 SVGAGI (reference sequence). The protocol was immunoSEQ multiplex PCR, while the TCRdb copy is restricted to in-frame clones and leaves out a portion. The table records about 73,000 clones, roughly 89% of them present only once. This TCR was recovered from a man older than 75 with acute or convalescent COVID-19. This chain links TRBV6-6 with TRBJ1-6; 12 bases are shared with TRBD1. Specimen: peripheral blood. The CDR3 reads CASSRGQGASYNSPLHF. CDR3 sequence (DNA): TGTGCCAGCAGTCGGGGACAGGGGGCTTCCTATAATTCACCCCTCCACTTT.